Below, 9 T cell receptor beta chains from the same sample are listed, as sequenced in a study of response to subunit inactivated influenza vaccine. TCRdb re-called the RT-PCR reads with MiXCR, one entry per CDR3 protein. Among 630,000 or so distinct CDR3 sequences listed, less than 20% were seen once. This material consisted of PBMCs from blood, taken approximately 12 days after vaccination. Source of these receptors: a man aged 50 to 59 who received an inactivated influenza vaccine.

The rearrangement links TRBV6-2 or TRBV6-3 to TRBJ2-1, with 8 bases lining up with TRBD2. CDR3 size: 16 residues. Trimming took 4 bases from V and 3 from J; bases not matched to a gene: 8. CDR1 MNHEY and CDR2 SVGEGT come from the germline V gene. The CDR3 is CASSSRTSPFYNEQFF. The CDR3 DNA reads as TGTGCCAGCAGTTCCAGGACTAGCCCTTTCTACAATGAGCAGTTCTTC.

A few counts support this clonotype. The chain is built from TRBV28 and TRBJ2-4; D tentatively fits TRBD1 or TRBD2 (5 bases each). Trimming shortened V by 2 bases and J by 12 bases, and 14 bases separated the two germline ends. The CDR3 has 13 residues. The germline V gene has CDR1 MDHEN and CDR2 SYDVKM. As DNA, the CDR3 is TGTGCCAGCAGTTTAAGTCCGGGACGGAATCAGTACTTC. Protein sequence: CASSLSPGRNQYF.

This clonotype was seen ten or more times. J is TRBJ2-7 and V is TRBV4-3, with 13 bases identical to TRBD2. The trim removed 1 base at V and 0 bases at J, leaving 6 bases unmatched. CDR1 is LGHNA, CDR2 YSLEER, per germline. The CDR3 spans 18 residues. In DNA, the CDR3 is TGCGCCAGCAGCCAAGGGACTAGCGGGGGCTTCAGCTCCTACGAGCAGTACTTC. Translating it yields CASSQGTSGGFSSYEQYF.

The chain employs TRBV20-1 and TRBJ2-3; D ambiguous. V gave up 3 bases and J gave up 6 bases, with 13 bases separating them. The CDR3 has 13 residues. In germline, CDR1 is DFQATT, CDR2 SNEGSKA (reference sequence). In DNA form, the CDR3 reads TGCAGTGCTAGGGTCCCAAGCCGCGATACGCAGTATTTT. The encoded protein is CSARVPSRDTQYF.

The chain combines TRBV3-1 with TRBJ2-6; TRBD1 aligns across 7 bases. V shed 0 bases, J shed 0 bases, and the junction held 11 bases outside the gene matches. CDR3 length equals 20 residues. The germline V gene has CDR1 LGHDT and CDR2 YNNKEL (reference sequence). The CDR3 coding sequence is TGTGCCAGCAGCCAAGAGAGAGGGGGCCGGCCCCTCTCTGGGGCCAACGTCCTGACTTTC. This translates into CASSQERGGRPLSGANVLTF.

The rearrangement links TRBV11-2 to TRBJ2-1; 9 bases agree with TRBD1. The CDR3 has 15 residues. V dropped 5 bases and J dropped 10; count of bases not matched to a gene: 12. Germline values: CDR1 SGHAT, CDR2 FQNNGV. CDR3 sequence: CASSLTGGVEIEQFF. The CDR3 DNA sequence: TGTGCCAGCAGCCTGACAGGGGGGGTAGAAATCGAGCAGTTCTTC.

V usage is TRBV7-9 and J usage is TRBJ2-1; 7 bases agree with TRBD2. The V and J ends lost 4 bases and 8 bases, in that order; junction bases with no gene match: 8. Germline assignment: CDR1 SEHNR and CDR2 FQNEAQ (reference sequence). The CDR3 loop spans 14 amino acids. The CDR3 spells CASSYPGSGDEQFF. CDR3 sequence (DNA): TGTGCCAGCAGCTACCCGGGGAGCGGGGATGAGCAGTTCTTC.

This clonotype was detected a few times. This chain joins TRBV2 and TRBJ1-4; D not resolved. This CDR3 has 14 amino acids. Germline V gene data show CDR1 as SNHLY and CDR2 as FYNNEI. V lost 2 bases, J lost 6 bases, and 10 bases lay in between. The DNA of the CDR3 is TGTGCCAGCAGTGAATTTGGGAGCGATGAAAAACTGTTTTTT. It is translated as CASSEFGSDEKLFF.

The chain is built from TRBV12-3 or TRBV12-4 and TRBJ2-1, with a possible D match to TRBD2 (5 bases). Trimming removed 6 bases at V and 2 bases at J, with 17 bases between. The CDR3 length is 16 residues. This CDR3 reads CASRALSGAAYNEQFF. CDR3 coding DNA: TGTGCCAGCAGAGCCCTTTCCGGAGCGGCCTACAATGAGCAGTTCTTC.